The present T cell receptor beta chain was sequenced within a study of cytomegalovirus exposure and HLA in healthy donors. General study findings and limits: It was reported that TCR beta sequences correctly inferred the HLA-A and HLA-B alleles for most subjects. It was only CMV serostatus that was available as immune exposure information.

With regard to this clone: What it recognizes is unknown.

The PCR used 60 Vbeta and 13 Jbeta primers. TCRdb keeps only in-frame clones here, not all; method: immunoSEQ multiplex PCR. The table records about 160,000 clones, more than 70% of them present only once. Per the germline V gene, CDR1 is KGHSH and CDR2 is LQKENI. V lost 6 bases and J 3 bases, leaving 6 bases between the germline ends. The length of the CDR3 is 11 residues. The sequence was collected from a male donor in good health and CMV-seropositive. J is TRBJ2-7 and V is TRBV18, with no clear D. The sample taken for sequencing was PBMCs. The CDR3 region is CASSPNYEQYF. CDR3 DNA sequence: TGTGCCAGCTCGCCTAACTACGAGCAGTACTTC.